These T cell receptor beta chains were read from a single sample in a study of cytomegalovirus exposure and HLA in healthy donors. Sequencing was performed with immunoSEQ multiplex PCR; in TCRdb, only in-frame clones are kept and a portion is missing. The repertoire table contains about 67,000 clones. Sequencing input: PBMCs. These receptors were obtained from a woman aged 25 to 39 in good health and CMV-seronegative. The CDR3 runs from the conserved cysteine through the conserved F or W. The D gene is left open where the match is weak.

D gene: TRBD2
V gene: TRBV29-1
J gene: TRBJ2-7
CDR3 protein: CSVELAGEPYEQYF
CDR3 DNA: TGCAGCGTTGAGTTAGCGGGAGAGCCCTACGAGCAGTACTTC

D gene: TRBD2
V gene: TRBV6-6
J gene: TRBJ2-7
CDR3 protein: CASSSSGTLPDEQYF
CDR3 DNA: TGTGCCAGCAGCAGCAGCGGGACTCTCCCGGACGAGCAGTACTTC

D gene: -
V gene: TRBV28
J gene: TRBJ2-3
CDR3 protein: CASRLGTRDGDTQYF
CDR3 DNA: TGTGCCAGCAGGCTAGGGACAAGAGATGGAGATACGCAGTATTTT

D gene: TRBD2
V gene: TRBV27
J gene: TRBJ2-1
CDR3 protein: CASSFLAGGTNEQFF
CDR3 DNA: TGTGCCAGCAGTTTTCTAGCGGGAGGTACCAATGAGCAGTTCTTC

D gene: TRBD2
V gene: TRBV11-3
J gene: TRBJ2-1
CDR3 protein: CASSFTSGYDEQFF
CDR3 DNA: TGTGCCAGCAGCTTCACTAGCGGGTATGATGAGCAGTTCTTC

D gene: -
V gene: TRBV5-6
J gene: TRBJ1-1
CDR3 protein: CASSPTGSVEAFF
CDR3 DNA: TGTGCCAGCAGCCCGACAGGATCTGTGGAAGCTTTCTTT

D gene: -
V gene: TRBV6-6
J gene: TRBJ1-5
CDR3 protein: CASRPTAVGNQPQHF
CDR3 DNA: TGTGCCAGCAGGCCGACGGCGGTCGGCAATCAGCCCCAGCATTTT

D gene: -
V gene: TRBV2
J gene: TRBJ2-3
CDR3 protein: CATLRAFPDTQYF
CDR3 DNA: TGTGCCACCCTGAGGGCCTTCCCAGATACGCAGTATTTT

D gene: -
V gene: TRBV27
J gene: TRBJ1-1
CDR3 protein: CASSLTGSTEAFF
CDR3 DNA: TGTGCCAGCAGTTTAACGGGGTCTACTGAAGCTTTCTTT

D gene: -
V gene: TRBV28
J gene: TRBJ1-2
CDR3 protein: CASGRAPYTF
CDR3 DNA: TGTGCCAGTGGCAGGGCTCCGTACACCTTC

D gene: TRBD2
V gene: TRBV7-6
J gene: TRBJ2-7
CDR3 protein: CASSFGTSGLYEQYF
CDR3 DNA: TGTGCCAGCAGCTTCGGGACTAGCGGGCTCTACGAGCAGTACTTC

D gene: -
V gene: TRBV28
J gene: TRBJ2-5
CDR3 protein: CASSLNFGGATQYF
CDR3 DNA: TGTGCCAGCAGTTTAAATTTCGGGGGTGCGACCCAGTACTTC

D gene: TRBD1
V gene: TRBV4-1
J gene: TRBJ1-1
CDR3 protein: CASSGQGNTEAFF
CDR3 DNA: TGCGCCAGCAGCGGACAGGGGAACACTGAAGCTTTCTTT

D gene: TRBD1
V gene: TRBV28
J gene: TRBJ1-5
CDR3 protein: CASSTPGTGSHQPQHF
CDR3 DNA: TGTGCCAGCAGTACCCCCGGGACAGGGTCTCATCAGCCCCAGCATTTT

D gene: -
V gene: TRBV5-4
J gene: TRBJ2-1
CDR3 protein: CASSIPSYNEQFF
CDR3 DNA: TGTGCCAGCAGCATCCCGTCCTACAATGAGCAGTTCTTC

D gene: TRBD2
V gene: TRBV30
J gene: TRBJ2-7
CDR3 protein: CALGTSGTYEQYF
CDR3 DNA: TGTGCCTTAGGGACTAGCGGGACTTACGAGCAGTACTTC

D gene: -
V gene: TRBV5-4
J gene: TRBJ1-6
CDR3 protein: CASSLEAGASSYNSPLHF
CDR3 DNA: TGTGCCAGCAGCTTGGAGGCAGGGGCCAGCTCCTATAATTCACCCCTCCACTTT

D gene: -
V gene: TRBV28
J gene: TRBJ2-7
CDR3 protein: CASSRYEQYF
CDR3 DNA: TGTGCCAGCAGTCGTTACGAGCAGTACTTC

D gene: -
V gene: TRBV10-3
J gene: TRBJ1-5
CDR3 protein: CAIRAREGNQPQHF
CDR3 DNA: TGTGCCATCAGGGCCCGCGAGGGCAATCAGCCCCAGCATTTT

D gene: -
V gene: TRBV11-2
J gene: TRBJ2-7
CDR3 protein: CASSVRVAQGEQYF
CDR3 DNA: TGTGCCAGCAGCGTCCGGGTCGCCCAGGGCGAGCAGTACTTC

D gene: TRBD1
V gene: TRBV15
J gene: TRBJ2-5
CDR3 protein: CATSPDRETQYF
CDR3 DNA: TGTGCCACCAGTCCGGACAGGGAGACCCAGTACTTC

D gene: TRBD2
V gene: TRBV19
J gene: TRBJ2-1
CDR3 protein: CASSMGLAGTSYNEQFF
CDR3 DNA: TGTGCCAGTAGTATGGGTTTAGCGGGGACTTCCTACAATGAGCAGTTCTTC